The 9 T cell receptor beta chains reported below all come from one sample, sequenced in a study of T cell responses to AZD1222 COVID-19 vaccine. Method: immunoSEQ multiplex PCR; TCRdb's copy keeps in-frame clones and lacks some. The table includes about 99,000 clones, around nine tenths detected once. The sample here was peripheral blood, taken on day 0 of AZD1222 vaccination. These receptors originate from an adult in good health.

The chain joins TRBV21-1 to TRBJ1-5. TRBV21-1 is reported as a pseudogene. This CDR3 region has 16 residues. DNA for the CDR3: TGTGCCAGCAGCAGTCACCGAGGGAGTGGTTATCAGCCCCAGCATTTT. It codes for CASSSHRGSGYQPQHF.

This chain joins TRBV20-1 and TRBJ1-2, with D uncertain. In germline, CDR1 is DFQATT, CDR2 SNEGSKA (reference sequence). The V and J ends lost 6 bases and 5 bases respectively, with 10 bases between them. The CDR3 length is 11 residues. The CDR3 DNA is TGCAGTGCGACTCAGCGTTATGGCTACACCTTC. Amino acids: CSATQRYGYTF.

The CDR3 nucleotides are TGTGCCAGCAGCCACTACAGGGGCCGGGTGAACACTGAAGCTTTCTTT. Protein sequence: CASSHYRGRVNTEAFF. The gene calls are TRBV14 and TRBJ1-1, with 7 bases that match TRBD1. The CDR3 has 16 amino acids. CDR1 is SGHDN and CDR2 is FVKESK in the germline V gene. The V and J ends lost 3 bases and 0 bases, in that order; junction bases with no gene match: 7.

The chain joins TRBV12-5 to TRBJ2-2, with D possibly being TRBD1 or TRBD2 (5 bases each). V was cut by 3 bases and J by 3 bases, with 8 bases left in between. This CDR3 has 14 residues. Germline-derived CDR1 and CDR2 are LGHNT and FRNRAP. The CDR3 is CASGLGTDTGELFF. CDR3 sequence (DNA): TGTGCTAGTGGTTTAGGGACCGACACCGGGGAGCTGTTTTTT.

The V and J genes are TRBV9 and TRBJ2-2; 8 positions match TRBD1. The germline V gene encodes CDR1 SGDLS and CDR2 YYNGEE. J lost 1 base, V lost 7 bases, and 3 bases had no gene match. This CDR3 contains 14 residues. CDR3 DNA: TGTGCCAGCCAGGGGGCTGGGAACACCGGGGAGCTGTTTTTT. Its protein is CASQGAGNTGELFF. The entire variable domain, with the rest obtained from reference TRBV9 and TRBJ2-2, is as follows: DSGVTQTPKHLITATGQRVTLRCSPRSGDLSVYWYQQSLDQGLQFLIQYYNGEERAKGNILERFSAQQFPDLHSELNLSSLELGDSALYFCASQGAGNTGELFFGEGSRLTVL.

The genes are TRBV19 and TRBJ1-5; the match to TRBD1 covers 12 bases. The CDR3 extends over 15 amino acids. Germline assignment: CDR1 LNHDA and CDR2 SQIVND (reference sequence). J gave up 11 bases and V 6 bases, and 11 bases lay outside the gene matches. The CDR3, as DNA: TGTGCCAGTAGGCCCCCCGGGGACAGGGGGCTGGCCCAGCATTTT. Its protein product is CASRPPGDRGLAQHF.

The chain is built from TRBV24-1 and TRBJ2-5, with D uncertain. This CDR3 is built from 12 residues. Germline CDR1 and CDR2: KGHDR and SFDVKD. Trimming removed 5 bases at V and 5 bases at J, with 8 bases between. As DNA, the CDR3 is TGTGCCACCAGTGCAGAGTGGGAGACCCAGTACTTC. Translation: CATSAEWETQYF.

The chain carries TRBV6-6 and TRBJ1-2; D is undetermined. The CDR3 extends over 13 amino acids. Deletions cut 2 bases from V and 8 bases from J, with 12 bases between. Germline V gene data show CDR1 as MNHNY and CDR2 as SVGAGI (reference sequence). The CDR3 bases are TGTGCCAGCAGTTACGAAGGGAGGACCGGCTACACCTTC. This translates into CASSYEGRTGYTF.

This clone was counted a few times. The chain has TRBV7-8 and TRBJ1-2; the D gene is possibly TRBD1 (6 bases). Germline V gene data show CDR1 as SGHVS and CDR2 as FQNEAQ. V was clipped by 2 bases and J by 0 bases, with 13 bases between them. The CDR3 has 16 residues. Here the CDR3 DNA reads TGTGCCAGCAGCTTACTTTCGACAGGACCTAACTATGGCTACACCTTC. Protein: CASSLLSTGPNYGYTF.